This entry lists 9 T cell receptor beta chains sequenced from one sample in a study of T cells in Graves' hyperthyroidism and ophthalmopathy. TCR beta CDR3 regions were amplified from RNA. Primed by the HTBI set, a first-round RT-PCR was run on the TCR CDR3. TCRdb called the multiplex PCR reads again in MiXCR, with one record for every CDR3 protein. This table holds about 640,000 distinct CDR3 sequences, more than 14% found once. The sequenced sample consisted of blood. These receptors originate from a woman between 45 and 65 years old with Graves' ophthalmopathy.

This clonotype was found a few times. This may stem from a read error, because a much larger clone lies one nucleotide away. The DNA for the CDR3 is TGTGCCAGCAGCTGGACTAGCGGGAAGACTTACGAGCAGTTCTTC. It translates to CASSWTSGKTYEQFF. The rearrangement links TRBV11-2 to TRBJ2-1, with 12 bases lining up with TRBD2. The CDR3 covers 15 residues. J was trimmed by 10 bases and V by 4 bases; bases with no gene match: 8. In germline, CDR1 is SGHAT, CDR2 FQNNGV.

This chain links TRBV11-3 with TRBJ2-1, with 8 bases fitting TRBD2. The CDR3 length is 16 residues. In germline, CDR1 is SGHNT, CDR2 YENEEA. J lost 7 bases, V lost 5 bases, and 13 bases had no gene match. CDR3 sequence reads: CASSPEGASGRNEQFF. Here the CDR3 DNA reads TGTGCCAGCAGCCCAGAAGGGGCTAGCGGGCGGAATGAGCAGTTCTTC.

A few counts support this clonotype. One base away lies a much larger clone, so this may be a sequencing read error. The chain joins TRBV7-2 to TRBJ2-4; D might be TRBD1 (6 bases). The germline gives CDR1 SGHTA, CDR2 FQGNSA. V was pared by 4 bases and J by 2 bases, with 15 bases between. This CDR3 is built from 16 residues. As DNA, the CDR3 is TGTGCCAGCAGCTCCCCGGGACATCTAACCAAAAACATTCAGTACTTC. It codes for CASSSPGHLTKNIQYF.

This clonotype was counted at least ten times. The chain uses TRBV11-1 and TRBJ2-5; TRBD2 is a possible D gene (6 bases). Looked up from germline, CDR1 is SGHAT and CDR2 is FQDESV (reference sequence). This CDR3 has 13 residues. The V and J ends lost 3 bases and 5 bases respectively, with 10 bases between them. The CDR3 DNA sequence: TGTGCCAGCAGCTTTACGGGAGTGGAGACCCAGTACTTC. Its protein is CASSFTGVETQYF.

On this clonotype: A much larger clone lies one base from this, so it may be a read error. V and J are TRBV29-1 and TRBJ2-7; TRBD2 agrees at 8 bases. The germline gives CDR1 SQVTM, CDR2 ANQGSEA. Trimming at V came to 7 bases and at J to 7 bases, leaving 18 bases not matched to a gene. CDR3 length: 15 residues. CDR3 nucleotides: TGCAGCGCCGACCTAGCTTACCGGGAGGGCTATGAGCAGTACTTC. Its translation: CSADLAYREGYEQYF.

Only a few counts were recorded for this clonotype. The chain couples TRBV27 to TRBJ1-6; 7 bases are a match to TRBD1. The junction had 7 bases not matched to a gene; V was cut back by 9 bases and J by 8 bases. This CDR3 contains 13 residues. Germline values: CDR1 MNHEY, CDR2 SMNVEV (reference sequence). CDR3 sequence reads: CARKTGSDSPLHF. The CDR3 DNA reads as TGTGCCAGGAAGACAGGGTCGGATTCACCCCTCCACTTT.

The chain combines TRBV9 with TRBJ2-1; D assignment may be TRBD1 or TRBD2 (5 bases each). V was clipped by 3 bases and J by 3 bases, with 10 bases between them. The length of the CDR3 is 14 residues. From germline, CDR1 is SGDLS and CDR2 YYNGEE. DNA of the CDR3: TGTGCCAGCAGCGCCCGGGACCTCTACAATGAGCAGTTCTTC. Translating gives CASSARDLYNEQFF.

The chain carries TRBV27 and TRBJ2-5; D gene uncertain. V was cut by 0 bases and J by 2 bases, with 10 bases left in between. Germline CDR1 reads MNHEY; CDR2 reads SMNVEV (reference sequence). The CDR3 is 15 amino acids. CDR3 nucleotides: TGTGCCAGCAGTTTATCTACGACAACGCAAGAGACCCAGTACTTC. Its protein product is CASSLSTTTQETQYF.

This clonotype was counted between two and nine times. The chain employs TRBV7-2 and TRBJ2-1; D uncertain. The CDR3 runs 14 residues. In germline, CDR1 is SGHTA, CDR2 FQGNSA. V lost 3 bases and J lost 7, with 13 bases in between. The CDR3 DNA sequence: TGTGCCAGCAGCTTTACTCCTCTGGATAATGAGCAGTTCTTC. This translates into CASSFTPLDNEQFF.